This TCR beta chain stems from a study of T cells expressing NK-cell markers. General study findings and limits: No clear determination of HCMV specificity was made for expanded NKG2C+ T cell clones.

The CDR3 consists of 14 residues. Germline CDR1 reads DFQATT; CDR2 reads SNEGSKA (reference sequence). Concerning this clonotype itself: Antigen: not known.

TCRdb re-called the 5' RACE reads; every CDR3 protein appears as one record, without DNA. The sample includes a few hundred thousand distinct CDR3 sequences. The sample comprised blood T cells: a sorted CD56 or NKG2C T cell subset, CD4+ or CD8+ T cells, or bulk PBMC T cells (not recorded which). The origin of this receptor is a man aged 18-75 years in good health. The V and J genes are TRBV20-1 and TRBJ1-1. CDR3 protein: CSARDTGRGTEAFF.